This TCR beta chain was captured in a study of blood T cell repertoires in COVID-19. Study context: Specimens from acute and convalescent COVID-19 originated in the United States, Italy and Spain. The analysed material was cDNA or gDNA that came from T cells, B-cell-depleted T cells, or PBMCs.

In the original processing: Reference gene primer amplification in the assay estimated nucleated cell counts. The data were produced by immunoSEQ multiplex PCR, yet TCRdb's version contains in-frame clones alone and is incomplete. V, J and clone size reflect that table, while D and trimming were determined from the DNA. The sample lists 30,000 to 45,000 clones; around 82% were seen once. The CDR3 covers 15 residues. Losses at the gene ends were 4 bases for V and 0 bases for J; bases not matched to a gene: 4. CDR1 is SGHAT and CDR2 is FQNNGV in the germline V gene. Sequenced: peripheral blood. The rearrangement links TRBV11-2 to TRBJ2-7, with 9 bases matching TRBD2. The sequence was collected from a man aged 65 to 85 with acute or convalescent COVID-19. DNA for the CDR3: TGTGCCAGCAGCTGGGATAGCGGGAGCTCCTACGAGCAGTACTTC. Protein: CASSWDSGSSYEQYF.